Presented here are 30 T cell receptor beta chains from one specimen sequenced in a study of cytomegalovirus exposure and HLA in healthy donors. A multiplex PCR was run with 60 Vbeta primers and 13 Jbeta primers. Method: immunoSEQ multiplex PCR; TCRdb's copy keeps in-frame clones and lacks some. This sample's table reports fewer than 250,000 clones. Sequencing input: PBMCs. The receptors were sampled from a woman under 40 in good health and CMV-seropositive.

The chain recombines TRBV28 with TRBJ1-1; 8 bases are a match to TRBD1. V lost 8 bases, J lost 2 bases, and 10 bases stayed unmatched. Germline V gives CDR1 MDHEN, CDR2 SYDVKM. This CDR3 is 15 amino acids long. CDR3 amino acids: CASGGRQGPNTEAFF. For the CDR3, the DNA is TGTGCCAGCGGGGGGAGACAGGGGCCTAACACTGAAGCTTTCTTT.

The chain couples TRBV2 to TRBJ2-7, with D possibly being TRBD1 (6 bases). The germline CDR1 and CDR2 sequences are SNHLY and FYNNEI. Between the trimmed V and J ends, which lost 5 bases and 1 base, there was a span of 9 bases. This CDR3 is 13 amino acids long. The CDR3 is CASSFDRSYEQYF. CDR3 nucleotide sequence: TGTGCCAGCAGTTTCGACAGGTCCTACGAGCAGTACTTC.

This chain uses TRBV2 with TRBJ1-2; 8 bases align to TRBD1. The CDR3 runs to 15 residues. Germline V gene sequence: CDR1 SNHLY, CDR2 FYNNEI. J gave up 2 bases and V 4 bases, and 6 bases lay outside the gene matches. CDR3 in amino acids: CASSVQGAENYGYTF. CDR3 DNA: TGTGCCAGCAGTGTTCAGGGGGCGGAAAACTATGGCTACACCTTC.

This rearrangement joins TRBV28 to TRBJ2-7; the D gene is possibly TRBD1 (5 bases). Germline values: CDR1 MDHEN, CDR2 SYDVKM. V was pared by 0 bases and J by 5 bases, with 14 bases between. The CDR3 length is 15 residues. CDR3 DNA sequence: TGTGCCAGCAGTTTATGGGGCCAGGGCCTCCACGAGCAGTACTTC. This codes for CASSLWGQGLHEQYF.

The chain joins TRBV4-1 to TRBJ2-7; 10 bases map to TRBD2. Germline lookup yields CDR1 MGHRA and CDR2 YSYEKL. J was trimmed by 3 bases and V by 3 bases; bases with no gene match: 8. The CDR3 is made up of 16 amino acids. CDR3 residues: CASSQGSLAGVYEQYF. The DNA for the CDR3 is TGCGCCAGCAGCCAGGGGAGTCTAGCGGGAGTCTACGAGCAGTACTTC.

The V call is TRBV7-9, the J call TRBJ2-7; D is unresolved. The ends were cut back, 4 bases at V and 2 bases at J, with 9 bases in the middle. Per the germline V gene, CDR1 is SEHNR and CDR2 is FQNEAQ (reference sequence). This CDR3 region has 13 residues. The CDR3 DNA is TGTGCCAGCAGCTCGAGCCCCCCCTACGAGCAGTACTTC. This translates into CASSSSPPYEQYF.

The genes are TRBV2 and TRBJ1-5; D gene ambiguous. Germline lookup yields CDR1 SNHLY and CDR2 FYNNEI. V was cut by 4 bases and J by 7 bases, with 17 bases left in between. The CDR3 is made up of 15 amino acids. CDR3 residues: CASSGPSGYRQPQHF. The CDR3 bases are TGTGCCAGCAGTGGGCCGTCGGGGTATAGACAGCCCCAGCATTTT. The whole variable domain, remainder taken from reference TRBV2 and TRBJ1-5, is EPEVTQTPSHQVTQMGQEVILRCVPISNHLYFYWYRQILGQKVEFLVSFYNNEISEKSEIFDDQFSVERPDGSNFTLKIRSTKLEDSAMYFCASSGPSGYRQPQHFGDGTRLSIL.

J is TRBJ2-1 and V is TRBV5-1; TRBD2 matches at 10 bases. The CDR3 consists of 15 residues. Germline CDR1 SGHRS, CDR2 YFSETQ. Germline trimming cut 3 bases from V and 2 bases from J; bases unmatched to any gene: 2. The CDR3 sequence is CASSYGLAAYNEQFF. In DNA form, the CDR3 reads TGCGCCAGCAGCTACGGACTAGCGGCCTACAATGAGCAGTTCTTC.

The J gene is TRBJ1-2, the V gene TRBV19; TRBD1 agrees at 8 bases. J lost 5 bases, V lost 7 bases, and 6 bases had no gene match. Germline CDR1 and CDR2: LNHDA and SQIVND (reference sequence). This CDR3 is 13 amino acids long. CDR3 sequence reads: CASTPGQAYGYTF. In DNA, the CDR3 is TGTGCCAGTACCCCGGGACAGGCGTATGGCTACACCTTC. Combining the CDR3 with reference TRBV19 and TRBJ1-2 gives the whole variable domain DGGITQSPKYLFRKEGQNVTLSCEQNLNHDAMYWYRQDPGQGLRLIYYSQIVNDFQKGDIAEGYSVSREKKESFPLTVTSAQKNPTAFYLCASTPGQAYGYTFGSGTRLTVV.

The rearrangement links TRBV5-6 to TRBJ2-7; 10 bases match TRBD1. The CDR3 loop spans 14 amino acids. The germline V gene encodes CDR1 SGHDT and CDR2 YYEEEE. V was clipped by 3 bases and J by 7 bases; unmatched bases: 7. The chain's CDR3 is CASSYGQGGREQYF. Here the CDR3 DNA reads TGTGCCAGCAGCTACGGACAGGGGGGACGGGAGCAGTACTTC.

The gene calls are TRBV2 and TRBJ1-5; D uncertain. CDR3 length: 15 residues. Germline assignment: CDR1 SNHLY and CDR2 FYNNEI. The ends were cut back, 3 bases at V and 6 bases at J, with 15 bases in the middle. The CDR3: CASSEGGTGIQPQHF. The CDR3, as DNA: TGTGCCAGCAGTGAGGGAGGAACCGGCATTCAGCCCCAGCATTTT.

The rearrangement joins TRBV6-1 to TRBJ2-7, with D possibly being TRBD2 (5 bases). V lost 0 bases and J lost 4, with 16 bases in between. Germline lookup yields CDR1 MNHNS and CDR2 SASEGT. This CDR3 has 16 amino acids. This CDR3 reads CASSEALRGPLYEQYF. The CDR3 nucleotides are TGTGCCAGCAGTGAAGCGCTTCGGGGTCCTTTATACGAGCAGTACTTC.

The V call is TRBV30, the J call TRBJ1-3; D is unresolved. The CDR3 consists of 16 residues. With 0 bases removed from V and 1 base from J, the gap between germline ends came to 13 bases. CDR1 and CDR2 from the germline V gene are GTSNPN and SVGIG (reference sequence). The chain's CDR3 is CAWSVGSRRSGNTIYF. The CDR3 nucleotides read TGTGCCTGGAGTGTAGGGTCCAGGAGGTCTGGAAACACCATATATTTT. Full variable domain (remainder filled in from reference TRBV30 and TRBJ1-3): SQTIHQWPATLVQPVGSPLSLECTVEGTSNPNLYWYRQAAGRGLQLLFYSVGIGQISSEVPQNLSASRPQDRQFILSSKKLLLSDSGFYLCAWSVGSRRSGNTIYFGEGSWLTVV.

The chain carries TRBV7-2 and TRBJ1-2; 7 nucleotides agree with TRBD1. The CDR3 runs to 15 residues. J was trimmed by 3 bases and V by 6 bases; bases with no gene match: 10. Germline V gives CDR1 SGHTA, CDR2 FQGNSA. The CDR3 coding sequence is TGTGCCAGCAGTCCTTCCCGGGACAGAGACTATGGCTACACCTTC. Translation: CASSPSRDRDYGYTF. The full variable domain, in which reference TRBV7-2 and TRBJ1-2 provide the parts outside the CDR3, is GAGVSQSPSNKVTEKGKDVELRCDPISGHTALYWYRQSLGQGLEFLIYFQGNSAPDKSGLPSDRFSAERTGGSVSTLTIQRTQQEDSAVYLCASSPSRDRDYGYTFGSGTRLTVV.

The rearrangement joins TRBV21-1 to TRBJ2-1; TRBD1, the D gene given by the table, was not confirmed from the DNA. TRBV21-1 is termed a pseudogene. The CDR3 is 11 amino acids. The CDR3 sequence: CAREQPHEQFF. CDR3 DNA: TGTGCCAGGGAACAGCCCCATGAGCAGTTCTTC.

The V call is TRBV6-1, the J call TRBJ2-2, with unresolved D. Germline-derived CDR1 and CDR2 are MNHNS and SASEGT. The CDR3 has 15 amino acids. V dropped 7 bases and J dropped 0 bases, with 12 bases sitting between them. The CDR3 nucleotides are TGTGCCAGCACCAGACCTGCGGCGAACACCGGGGAGCTGTTTTTT. It codes for CASTRPAANTGELFF.

The chain's CDR3 is CASSLQYLGQGSEAFF. CDR3 bases: TGCGCCAGCAGCTTGCAATATTTAGGACAGGGGAGTGAAGCTTTCTTT. The V call is TRBV5-1, the J call TRBJ1-1; 9 bases line up with TRBD1. The CDR3 runs 16 residues. Germline V gene data show CDR1 as SGHRS and CDR2 as YFSETQ. Trimming removed 1 base from V and 7 bases from J; junction bases left unmatched: 11. The full variable domain, with the rest looked up from reference TRBV5-1 and TRBJ1-1, is KAGVTQTPRYLIKTRGQQVTLSCSPISGHRSVSWYQQTPGQGLQFLFEYFSETQRNKGNFPGRFSGRQFSNSRSEMNVSTLELGDSALYLCASSLQYLGQGSEAFFGQGTRLTVV.

This sequence joins TRBV18 and TRBJ1-1, with 7 nucleotides matching TRBD1. The CDR3 spans 14 residues. The germline gives CDR1 KGHSH, CDR2 LQKENI. Trimming took 1 base from V and 1 from J; bases not matched to a gene: 0. CDR3 region: CASSPQGANTEAFF. In nucleotides, the CDR3 is TGTGCCAGCTCACCACAGGGGGCGAACACTGAAGCTTTCTTT. Supplemented by reference TRBV18 and TRBJ1-1, the full variable domain reads NAGVMQNPRHLVRRRGQEARLRCSPMKGHSHVYWYRQLPEEGLKFMVYLQKENIIDESGMPKERFSAEFPKEGPSILRIQQVVRGDSAAYFCASSPQGANTEAFFGQGTRLTVV.

Comment on this clone: The sample carries other DNA sequences with the same CDR3. J is TRBJ2-7 and V is TRBV11-2; D is possibly TRBD2 (6 bases). The germline CDR1 and CDR2 sequences are SGHAT and FQNNGV. This CDR3 has 13 amino acids. V was shortened by 6 bases and J by 3 bases, with 12 bases between the two germline ends. Here the CDR3 DNA reads TGTGCCAGCAGTTTCGGAGGGTTCTACGAGCAGTACTTC. The encoded protein is CASSFGGFYEQYF.

The chain uses TRBV5-5 and TRBJ1-4, with D unclear. This CDR3 spans 14 amino acids. Trimming cost V 4 bases and J 8 bases, with 15 bases left between them. Per germline, CDR1 SGHKS and CDR2 YYEKEE (reference sequence). The CDR3 nucleotides read TGTGCCAGCAGCACCGGACCGGGGAGAGAAAAACTGTTTTTT. Translated: CASSTGPGREKLFF.

This sequence joins TRBV4-3 and TRBJ2-1; 7 bases map to TRBD2. The trim removed 3 bases at V and 3 bases at J, leaving 8 bases unmatched. Germline V gene lookup returns CDR1 LGHNA and CDR2 YSLEER. The CDR3 is 16 amino acids. Here the CDR3 reads CASSQGTTASYNEQFF. As DNA, the CDR3 is TGCGCCAGCAGCCAGGGGACTACCGCTAGCTACAATGAGCAGTTCTTC.

The chain joins TRBV13 to TRBJ2-7; perhaps TRBD2 as D (5 bases). Germline V lookup: CDR1 PRHDT, CDR2 FYEKMQ (reference sequence). With 0 bases removed from V and 6 bases from J, the gap between germline ends came to 9 bases. The CDR3 consists of 13 residues. CDR3 region: CASSLGLGSEQYF. The CDR3 nucleotides are TGTGCCAGCAGCTTAGGCCTTGGGAGCGAGCAGTACTTC. Full variable domain (rest looked up from reference TRBV13 and TRBJ2-7): AAGVIQSPRHLIKEKRETATLKCYPIPRHDTVYWYQQGPGQDPQFLISFYEKMQSDKGSIPDRFSAQQFSDYHSELNMSSLELGDSALYFCASSLGLGSEQYFGPGTRLTVT.

V gene TRBV25-1 combines with J gene TRBJ1-1; 7 positions agree with TRBD1. This CDR3 spans 17 amino acids. The junction had 12 bases not matched to a gene; V was cut back by 1 base and J by 4 bases. CDR1 and CDR2 (germline): MGHDK, SYGVNS. CDR3: CASSEFGQGRGVTEAFF. In nucleotides, the CDR3 is TGTGCCAGCAGTGAATTTGGTCAGGGCAGGGGGGTCACTGAAGCTTTCTTT.

The chain combines TRBV21-1 with TRBJ2-7; TRBD1, the D gene given by the table, was not confirmed from the DNA. TRBV21-1 is a pseudogene. The CDR3 is 14 amino acids. CDR3 bases: TGTGCCAGCAGCAAAGCTGGGCACTCCTACGAGCAGTACTTC. Translating it yields CASSKAGHSYEQYF.

The chain uses TRBV4-1 and TRBJ2-7; maybe TRBD1 (5 bases). Trimming removed 0 bases from V and 4 bases from J, with 7 bases in between. Germline CDR1 reads MGHRA; CDR2 reads YSYEKL. This CDR3 region has 13 residues. CDR3 sequence reads: CASSQEKGYEQYF. In nucleotides, the CDR3 is TGCGCCAGCAGCCAAGAAAAGGGGTACGAGCAGTACTTC.

Here the CDR3 reads CATDRDRNQPQHF. CDR3 nucleotides: TGTGCCACCGACAGGGACCGCAATCAGCCCCAGCATTTT. The chain recombines TRBV28 with TRBJ1-5; 7 nucleotides match TRBD1. The CDR3 has 13 residues. Germline trimming cut 10 bases from V and 2 bases from J; bases unmatched to any gene: 5. The V gene's germline CDR1 is MDHEN and CDR2 SYDVKM.

The J gene is TRBJ1-4, the V gene TRBV9; weak D call: TRBD1 (5 bases). This CDR3 spans 15 amino acids. The V gene's germline CDR1 is SGDLS and CDR2 YYNGEE. Trimming took off 3 bases at V and 0 bases at J, with 9 bases between the two ends. CDR3 nucleotides: TGTGCCAGCAGCGGCCAGGGATCAACTAATGAAAAACTGTTTTTT. It encodes CASSGQGSTNEKLFF.

The V call is TRBV6-5, the J call TRBJ1-4; 8 bases align to TRBD1. CDR1 MNHEY and CDR2 SVGAGI come from the germline V gene. V shed 6 bases, J shed 0 bases, and the junction held 3 bases outside the gene matches. The CDR3 length is 15 residues. Here the CDR3 reads CASRDRDTTNEKLFF. The CDR3 DNA reads as TGTGCCAGCAGGGACAGGGATACAACTAATGAAAAACTGTTTTTT.

The chain recombines TRBV6-5 with TRBJ1-1; D is uncertain. The CDR3 runs to 15 residues. Germline CDR1 and CDR2: MNHEY and SVGAGI. The ends were cut back, 6 bases at V and 1 base at J, with 15 bases in the middle. The CDR3 protein is CASSRPGAGNTEAFF. The CDR3 region has the DNA TGTGCCAGCAGCAGGCCGGGAGCGGGGAACACTGAAGCTTTCTTT.

The rearrangement links TRBV30 to TRBJ2-3; D possibly corresponds to TRBD1 (6 bases). The length of the CDR3 is 15 residues. In germline, CDR1 is GTSNPN, CDR2 SVGIG (reference sequence). Trimming stripped 1 base from V and 5 bases from J, with 16 bases between. In nucleotides, the CDR3 is TGTGCCTGGAGTGGGGGGCAGGTTGGACAAGATACGCAGTATTTT. This translates into CAWSGGQVGQDTQYF.